The 29 T cell receptor beta chains below all came from one sample that was sequenced in a study of graft-versus-host responses after intestinal transplantation. The antigens for these receptors are not known. Produced via immunoSEQ multiplex PCR; TCRdb's table is partial and in-frame only. The sample carries roughly 120,000 clones, 90% recorded once. This material consisted of unstimulated CD4+ T cells sorted from spleen or lymph node cells, taken before intestinal transplant. The receptor set was obtained from a human donor who received an intestinal transplant.

This chain joins TRBV6-1 and TRBJ1-5, with 8 bases that match TRBD1. The CDR3 covers 16 residues. Germline-derived CDR1 and CDR2 are MNHNS and SASEGT. Trimming cost V 2 bases and J 4 bases; bases outside gene matches: 7. CDR3 sequence (DNA): TGTGCCAGCAGTGAATCGACAGGGGTACGAAATCAGCCCCAGCATTTT. It codes for CASSESTGVRNQPQHF.

The rearrangement links TRBV6-5 to TRBJ1-1, with 9 bases matching TRBD1. This CDR3 region has 14 residues. The germline CDR1 and CDR2 sequences are MNHEY and SVGAGI. The J segment lost 11 bases and the V segment lost 3 bases, leaving 10 bases of the junction unmatched. The CDR3 DNA follows: TGTGCCAGCAGTTATATTGGACAGGGGACGTCGGCTTTCTTT. Its translation is CASSYIGQGTSAFF.

The rearrangement uses TRBV6-5 and TRBJ2-5, with 7 nucleotides matching TRBD1. The CDR3 runs to 15 residues. V was pared by 6 bases and J by 0 bases, with 7 bases of the junction left unmatched. CDR1 is MNHEY, CDR2 SVGAGI, per germline. This chain's CDR3 is CASRQKTGYQETQYF. CDR3 sequence (DNA): TGTGCCAGCAGACAGAAGACAGGGTACCAAGAGACCCAGTACTTC.

V and J are TRBV28 and TRBJ1-5; the D gene is possibly TRBD1 (5 bases). V was cut by 2 bases and J by 2 bases, with 10 bases left in between. The germline gives CDR1 MDHEN, CDR2 SYDVKM. The CDR3 is 15 residues long. The CDR3 nucleotides read TGTGCCAGCAGTTTAGGGGGGTCTGGCAATCAGCCCCAGCATTTT. It is translated as CASSLGGSGNQPQHF.

The J gene is TRBJ2-7, the V gene TRBV28; TRBD2 matches 7 bases. CDR1 MDHEN and CDR2 SYDVKM come from the germline V gene. V lost 4 bases to trimming and J lost 0 bases; unmatched junction nucleotides: 9. The CDR3 consists of 16 residues. The chain's CDR3 is CASSSSGTASSYEQYF. The CDR3 coding sequence is TGTGCCAGCAGTTCAAGCGGGACCGCCAGCTCCTACGAGCAGTACTTC.

In this sample, this clone turned up once. The chain joins TRBV4-1 to TRBJ2-5; 10 bases fit TRBD2. V trimming: 3 bases; J trimming: 1 base; junction bases outside the gene matches: 5. Germline V gene sequence: CDR1 MGHRA, CDR2 YSYEKL. The CDR3 consists of 16 residues. The CDR3 loop reads CASSHDGLAAQETQYF. The CDR3 nucleotides read TGCGCCAGCAGCCACGACGGACTAGCGGCCCAAGAGACCCAGTACTTC.

V gene TRBV7-2 combines with J gene TRBJ2-3, with 8 positions matching TRBD2. The CDR3 is 17 residues long. Germline-derived CDR1 and CDR2 are SGHTA and FQGNSA. The V and J ends lost 1 base and 2 bases, in that order; junction bases with no gene match: 8. For the CDR3, the DNA is TGTGCCAGCAGCTTAGGGAGGGTAGCGGGGTCCACAGATACGCAGTATTTT. Translating it yields CASSLGRVAGSTDTQYF.

This chain connects TRBV6-5 to TRBJ1-2; D remains ambiguous. V lost 11 bases, J lost 2 bases, and 12 bases lay in between. Germline lookup yields CDR1 MNHEY and CDR2 SVGAGI. The CDR3 consists of 12 residues. The CDR3 coding sequence is TGTGCCCCACGTCCGGGGAACTATGGCTACACCTTC. Translating gives CAPRPGNYGYTF.

This chain links TRBV7-3 with TRBJ2-1; 11 bases map to TRBD2. V lost 5 bases and J lost 0; bases outside the gene matches: 9. This CDR3 is 18 amino acids long. Germline V gene sequence: CDR1 SGHTA, CDR2 FQGTGA. The CDR3 here is CASSLRGLAGNSYNEQFF. The CDR3 DNA is TGTGCCAGCAGCCTAAGAGGACTAGCGGGTAACTCCTACAATGAGCAGTTCTTC.

This chain connects TRBV5-4 to TRBJ2-3; 7 bases are a match to TRBD1. CDR3 size: 16 residues. Germline values: CDR1 SGHNT, CDR2 YYREEE (reference sequence). V lost 3 bases and J lost 1; bases outside the gene matches: 8. The CDR3 region is CASSSTGALRTDTQYF. CDR3 nucleotides: TGTGCCAGCAGCTCTACAGGGGCCCTTCGCACAGATACGCAGTATTTT.

This rearrangement joins TRBV19 to TRBJ2-5, with 9 bases matching TRBD2. V was clipped by 6 bases and J by 6 bases; unmatched bases: 8. The CDR3 is made up of 14 amino acids. Germline values: CDR1 LNHDA, CDR2 SQIVND (reference sequence). The CDR3 loop is CASSHSGRDQTQYF. CDR3 bases: TGTGCCAGTAGCCATAGCGGGAGAGACCAGACCCAGTACTTC.

This chain uses TRBV7-2 with TRBJ2-6; 10 nucleotides align to TRBD2. J lost 0 bases, V lost 0 bases, and 2 bases had no gene match. Germline CDR1 is SGHTA and CDR2 is FQGNSA. The CDR3 totals 18 residues. The CDR3 protein is CASSLALAGSSGANVLTF. CDR3 coding DNA: TGTGCCAGCAGCTTAGCACTAGCGGGAAGCTCTGGGGCCAACGTCCTGACTTTC.

The rearrangement links TRBV2 to TRBJ2-3, with D maybe TRBD1 (5 bases). Germline CDR1 is SNHLY and CDR2 is FYNNEI. The CDR3 is 11 amino acids. Trimming took 8 bases from V and 8 from J, leaving 11 bases between them. CDR3 residues: CASRRASTQYF. The CDR3 nucleotides read TGTGCCAGCCGCAGGGCATCTACGCAGTATTTT.

The genes are TRBV27 and TRBJ2-7; 9 bases match TRBD1. Germline V gives CDR1 MNHEY, CDR2 SMNVEV (reference sequence). The CDR3 is 13 amino acids. Losses at the gene ends were 6 bases for V and 2 bases for J; bases not matched to a gene: 2. CDR3 nucleotides: TGTGCCAGCAGACGGACAGGGGCCTACGAGCAGTACTTC. Translating it yields CASRRTGAYEQYF.

The J gene is TRBJ2-4, the V gene TRBV30; the D gene is possibly TRBD1 (6 bases). V lost 5 bases and J 4 bases, leaving 18 bases between the germline ends. The CDR3 contains 15 residues. Per the germline V gene, CDR1 is GTSNPN and CDR2 is SVGIG (reference sequence). The chain's CDR3 is CAWVRKTGLKNIQYF. The CDR3 coding sequence is TGTGCCTGGGTCAGAAAGACAGGCCTAAAAAACATTCAGTACTTC.

The CDR3 sequence is CASTGGYEQYF. The CDR3 nucleotides are TGTGCCAGCACAGGGGGCTACGAGCAGTACTTC. The chain combines TRBV28 with TRBJ2-7, with TRBD1 matching 7 bases. The CDR3 extends over 11 amino acids. Germline CDR1 MDHEN, CDR2 SYDVKM. Unmatched junction bases numbered 0, after V lost 7 bases and J lost 3 bases.

The chain has TRBV10-1 and TRBJ2-1, with a tentative D call TRBD2 (8 bases). This CDR3 has 19 amino acids. From germline, CDR1 is WNHNN and CDR2 SYGVQD (reference sequence). V lost 0 bases, J lost 9 bases, and 27 bases lay in between. CDR3 bases: TGCGCCAGCAGTGAGTCCCTATCCCCGGGACTAGGGAAGGGGGCTGAGCAGTTCTTC. Translating it yields CASSESLSPGLGKGAEQFF.

This chain links TRBV10-2 with TRBJ1-2; 9 bases agree with TRBD1. The CDR3 extends over 12 amino acids. Trimming at V came to 10 bases and at J to 4 bases, leaving 4 bases not matched to a gene. The V gene's germline CDR1 is WSHSY and CDR2 SAAADI. The CDR3 DNA reads TGCGCCACCGTGACAGGGGGCTATGGCTACACCTTC. Translating it yields CATVTGGYGYTF.

The chain links TRBV5-1 to TRBJ2-7, with TRBD1 identical over 7 bases. CDR1 and CDR2 (germline): SGHRS, YFSETQ. V gave up 6 bases and J gave up 6 bases; unmatched junction bases: 9. The CDR3 covers 13 residues. The CDR3 bases are TGCGCCAGCAACCGACAGGGTGAGAGCGAGCAGTACTTC. It codes for CASNRQGESEQYF.

This chain joins TRBV29-1 and TRBJ2-7; the match to TRBD1 covers 9 bases. After removal of 6 bases from V and 5 bases from J, the junction contained 14 bases not matched to a gene. CDR1 is SQVTM, CDR2 ANQGSEA, per germline. This CDR3 has 15 residues. In nucleotides, the CDR3 is TGCAGCGTCCGAGACAGGGGGTTCTTGGTCCACGAGCAGTACTTC. Its translation is CSVRDRGFLVHEQYF.

V usage is TRBV5-4 and J usage is TRBJ2-1, with 11 positions matching TRBD2. The V gene end was trimmed by 4 bases and the J gene end by 0 bases; junction bases not matched to a gene: 3. This CDR3 region has 16 residues. Germline-derived CDR1 and CDR2 are SGHNT and YYREEE (reference sequence). CDR3 DNA: TGTGCCAGCAGCGTTAGCGGGAGGGCCTCCTACAATGAGCAGTTCTTC. This codes for CASSVSGRASYNEQFF.

The chain joins TRBV5-1 to TRBJ1-3, with 9 bases matching TRBD1. This CDR3 region has 15 residues. The V gene end was trimmed by 2 bases and the J gene end by 4 bases; junction bases not matched to a gene: 4. CDR1 and CDR2 (germline): SGHRS, YFSETQ. CDR3 bases: TGCGCCAGCAGCTTACAGGGGGCGCGAGGAAACACCATATATTTT. Encoded protein: CASSLQGARGNTIYF.

The CDR3 region is CASSGGLAEKLFF. The CDR3 nucleotides are TGTGCCAGCAGTGGAGGGCTAGCTGAAAAACTGTTTTTT. V gene TRBV2 combines with J gene TRBJ1-4; no definite D call. V was shortened by 4 bases and J by 7 bases, with 10 bases between the two germline ends. The CDR3 is 13 amino acids. The germline CDR1 and CDR2 sequences are SNHLY and FYNNEI.

The sample holds a few counts of this clone. This sequence joins TRBV4-2 and TRBJ2-7; 9 nucleotides agree with TRBD2. CDR3 length equals 17 residues. Germline CDR1 and CDR2: LGHNA and YNFKEQ. After removal of 0 bases from V and 1 base from J, the junction contained 7 bases not matched to a gene. The CDR3 nucleotides are TGTGCCAGCAGCCAAGATCCGGCGGGAGGGCAGTCCTACGAGCAGTACTTC. This encodes CASSQDPAGGQSYEQYF.

The chain combines TRBV10-3 with TRBJ2-3, with TRBD2 matching 10 bases. The CDR3 has 14 residues. The ends lost 2 bases at V and 4 bases at J; junction bases unmatched: 0. The germline V gene has CDR1 ENHRY and CDR2 SYGVKD. The CDR3 bases are TGTGCCATCAGTGAGACTAGCGGGGCAGATACGCAGTATTTT. This codes for CAISETSGADTQYF.

The gene calls are TRBV18 and TRBJ1-1; 7 bases agree with TRBD1. The CDR3 is 16 amino acids. V shed 3 bases, J shed 0 bases, and the junction held 7 bases outside the gene matches. Looked up from germline, CDR1 is KGHSH and CDR2 is LQKENI. CDR3: CASSPLPGQMNTEAFF. CDR3 bases: TGTGCCAGCTCACCGTTACCGGGACAGATGAACACTGAAGCTTTCTTT.

The chain uses TRBV7-2 and TRBJ1-3; TRBD1 aligns across 7 bases. CDR3 length equals 19 residues. V trimming: 3 bases; J trimming: 2 bases; junction bases outside the gene matches: 16. CDR1 and CDR2 from the germline V gene are SGHTA and FQGNSA. The CDR3 nucleotides read TGTGCCAGCAGCTTGGCCCGCGGAAGAAGGGGGCAGCCTGGAAACACCATATATTTT. Its translation is CASSLARGRRGQPGNTIYF.

The rearrangement uses TRBV7-9 and TRBJ2-7, with a tentative D call TRBD2 (5 bases). Germline V gene sequence: CDR1 SEHNR, CDR2 FQNEAQ (reference sequence). There are 13 residues in the CDR3. Trimming pared 5 bases from V and 13 bases from J, leaving 21 bases between. The CDR3 sequence: CASSLGLPSELYF. The CDR3 DNA reads as TGTGCCAGCAGCCTCGGACTTCCGTCTGAGCTTTACTTC.

The chain is built from TRBV6-5 and TRBJ2-5; TRBD2 matches 7 bases. The ends lost 0 bases at V and 5 bases at J; junction bases unmatched: 3. The CDR3 consists of 14 residues. The germline gives CDR1 MNHEY, CDR2 SVGAGI. In DNA form, the CDR3 reads TGTGCCAGCAGTTACTCGACTAGCTCGGAGACCCAGTACTTC. Its protein product is CASSYSTSSETQYF.